The TCR beta chain under discussion was sequenced for a study of T cell responses to AZD1222 COVID-19 vaccine. The study, taken as a whole, reports: Researchers took repertoire samples only after the peak T cell response had come.

Using immunoSEQ multiplex PCR, the repertoire was profiled, and TCRdb retains in-frame clones only, with some absent. The sample lists 150,000 to 200,000 clones, 80% to 95% occurring once. As concerns this clone: No antigen is known for it.

The CDR3 loop spans 10 amino acids. V dropped 9 bases and J dropped 6 bases, with 9 bases sitting between them. CDR1 and CDR2 (germline): SGHNT, YYREEE (reference sequence). The specimen was peripheral blood, collected on day 0 of AZD1222 vaccination. This TCR came from an adult in good health. V and J are TRBV5-4 and TRBJ1-2; D gene ambiguous. The CDR3 loop is CATHSHGYTF. The CDR3 DNA follows: TGTGCCACCCACAGTCATGGCTACACCTTC.